A single sample gave rise to the 3 T cell receptor beta chains below, sequenced in a study of blood T cell repertoires in COVID-19. Produced via immunoSEQ multiplex PCR; TCRdb's table is partial and in-frame only. Of approximately 290,000 clones listed, about 91% were seen once; the top ten hold about an eighth. Sequenced: peripheral blood. The receptors originated from an older woman with acute or convalescent COVID-19.

The chain uses TRBV5-1 and TRBJ2-7; D not certain. Germline-derived CDR1 and CDR2 are SGHRS and YFSETQ. The CDR3 extends over 13 amino acids. The V end lost 4 bases, the J end lost 3 bases, and 11 bases lay between the germline ends. CDR3 nucleotides: TGCGCCAGCAGCCCCGCGGCACTCTACGAGCAGTACTTC. Amino acids: CASSPAALYEQYF. The variable domain in full, completed from reference TRBV5-1 and TRBJ2-7, reads KAGVTQTPRYLIKTRGQQVTLSCSPISGHRSVSWYQQTPGQGLQFLFEYFSETQRNKGNFPGRFSGRQFSNSRSEMNVSTLELGDSALYLCASSPAALYEQYFGPGTRLTVT.

This clone was seen once. V gene TRBV5-6 combines with J gene TRBJ1-2; no firm D call. In germline, CDR1 is SGHDT, CDR2 YYEEEE. V was shortened by 2 bases and J by 4 bases, with 12 bases between the two germline ends. The CDR3 spans 14 residues. CDR3 in amino acids: CASSFEMSGYGYTF. The CDR3 DNA follows: TGTGCCAGCAGCTTCGAGATGTCAGGCTATGGCTACACCTTC.

The chain combines TRBV7-3 with TRBJ1-2; possible D gene TRBD1, 6 bases. This CDR3 spans 14 amino acids. The germline V gene has CDR1 SGHTA and CDR2 FQGTGA. V was shortened by 5 bases and J by 6 bases, with 16 bases between the two germline ends. The CDR3 sequence is CASSPDSPWDGYTF. The CDR3 DNA is TGTGCCAGCAGCCCGGACAGCCCCTGGGATGGCTACACCTTC.